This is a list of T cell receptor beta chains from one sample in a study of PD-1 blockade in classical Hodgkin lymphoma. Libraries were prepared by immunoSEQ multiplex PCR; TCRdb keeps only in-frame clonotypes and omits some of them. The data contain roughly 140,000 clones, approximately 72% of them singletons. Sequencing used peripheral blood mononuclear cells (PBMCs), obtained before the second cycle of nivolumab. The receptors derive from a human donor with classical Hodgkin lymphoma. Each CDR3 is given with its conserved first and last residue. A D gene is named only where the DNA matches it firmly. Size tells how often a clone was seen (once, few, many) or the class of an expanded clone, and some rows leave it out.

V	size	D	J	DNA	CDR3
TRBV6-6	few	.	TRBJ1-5	TGTGCCAGCATCTTCGGGGGCGGTCAGCCCCAGCATTTT	CASIFGGGQPQHF
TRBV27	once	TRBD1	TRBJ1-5	TGTGCCAGCAGTTCCTATACCCCGGGACAGTATAGCAATCAGCCCCAGCATTTT	CASSSYTPGQYSNQPQHF
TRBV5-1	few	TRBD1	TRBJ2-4	TGCGCCAGCAGCACGGGACAGGGACAAAACATTCAGTACTTC	CASSTGQGQNIQYF
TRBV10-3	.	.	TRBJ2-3	TGTGCCATCAGTGAGACGGAGGTCGGTACGCAGTATTTT	CAISETEVGTQYF
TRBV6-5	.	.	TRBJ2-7	TGTGCCAGCAGTTACTCGCTGCAGCCCTCGCCCTACGAGCAGTACTTC	CASSYSLQPSPYEQYF
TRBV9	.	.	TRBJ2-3	TGTGCCAGCAGCTCCCGACCGACAGACACTAGCACAGATACGCAGTATTTT	CASSSRPTDTSTDTQYF
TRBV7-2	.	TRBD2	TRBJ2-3	TGTGCCAGCAGCTTATCCGGCACTAGCGGGATGTGGGGCACAGATACGCAGTATTTT	CASSLSGTSGMWGTDTQYF
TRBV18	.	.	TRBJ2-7	TGTGCCAGCTCACCAAGCGGGACAAGCTCCTACGAGCAGTACTTC	CASSPSGTSSYEQYF
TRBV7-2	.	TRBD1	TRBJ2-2	TGTGCCAGCAGCCTAGGGGGCGTCAGCGGGGAGCTGTTTTTT	CASSLGGVSGELFF
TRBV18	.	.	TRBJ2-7	TGTGCCAGCTCACCAGTCGCAGGGTCTACCTACGAGCAGTACTTC	CASSPVAGSTYEQYF
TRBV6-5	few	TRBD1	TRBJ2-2	TGTGCCAGCAGTTACTCGGACAGGGGTTTCGGGGAGCTGTTTTTT	CASSYSDRGFGELFF
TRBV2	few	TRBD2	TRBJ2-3	TGTGCCAGCAGTGGAAGGTTTCCCCGGACTAGCCCAGACACAGATACGCAGTATTTT	CASSGRFPRTSPDTDTQYF
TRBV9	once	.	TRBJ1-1	TGTGCCAGCAGCCAGACAGGCGGGGTCACTGAAGCTTTCTTT	CASSQTGGVTEAFF
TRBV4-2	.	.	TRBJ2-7	TGTGCCAGCAGCTTGGCACCGTACGAGCAGTACTTC	CASSLAPYEQYF
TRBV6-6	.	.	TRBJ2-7	TGTGCCAGCAGGTCCGGCCGTTACGAGCAGTACTTC	CASRSGRYEQYF
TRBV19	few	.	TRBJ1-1	TGTGCCAGTAGTAGGAAGGGGGACACTGAAGCTTTCTTT	CASSRKGDTEAFF
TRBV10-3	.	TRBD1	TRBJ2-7	TGTGCCATCACAAGGACAGGGGGAGAAAACGAGCAGTACTTC	CAITRTGGENEQYF
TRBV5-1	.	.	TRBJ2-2	TGCGCCAGCAGCCAGTATACAGACGGCACGAACACCGGGGAGCTGTTTTTT	CASSQYTDGTNTGELFF
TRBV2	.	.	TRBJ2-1	TGTGCCAGCAGTTCGGAGGGCGGGACAGATGAGCAGTTCTTC	CASSSEGGTDEQFF
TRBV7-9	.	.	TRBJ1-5	TGTGCCAGCAGCAAAGGACAAACATCGAATCAGCCCCAGCATTTT	CASSKGQTSNQPQHF
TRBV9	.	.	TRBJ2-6	TGTGCCAGCAGCAGACCGGGGGCCGGGGCCAACGTCCTGACTTTC	CASSRPGAGANVLTF
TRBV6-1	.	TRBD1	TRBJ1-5	TGTGCCAGCAGGGCGGGGGACAGCAAAAATCAGCCCCAGCATTTT	CASRAGDSKNQPQHF
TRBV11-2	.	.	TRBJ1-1	TGTGCCAGCAGCTTCGCCTCGGACAGCTACACTGAAGCTTTCTTT	CASSFASDSYTEAFF
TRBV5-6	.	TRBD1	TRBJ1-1	TGTGCCAGCAGCGGTCCCGGGACAGGGATGGGCGCTGAAGCTTTCTTT	CASSGPGTGMGAEAFF
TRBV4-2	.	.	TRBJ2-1	TGTGCCAGCAGCCAAGATGCGACCTACAATGAGCAGTTCTTC	CASSQDATYNEQFF
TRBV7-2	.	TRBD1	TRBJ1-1	TGTGCCAGCAGCTTGGAGATCAGGGGGCGATGGGCGAACACTGAAGCTTTCTTT	CASSLEIRGRWANTEAFF
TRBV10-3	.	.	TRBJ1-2	TGTGCCATCAGTGAGTCGATGTTCTCAGGGGCAGGAGGCTACACCTTC	CAISESMFSGAGGYTF
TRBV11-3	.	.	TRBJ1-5	TGTGCCAGCAGCAACTTTCGGGGGGGGCGAAGCAATCAGCCCCAGCATTTT	CASSNFRGGRSNQPQHF
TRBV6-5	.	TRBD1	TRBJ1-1	TGTGCCAGCAGTTTCCCCGGGACAGGGAAGGCTTTCTTT	CASSFPGTGKAFF
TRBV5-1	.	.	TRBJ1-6	TGCGCCAGCAGCCTGATAGGCAATATAAACTCACCCCTCCACTTT	CASSLIGNINSPLHF
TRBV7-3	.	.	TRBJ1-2	TGTGCCAGCAGCTTGACAAGGACAAACTATGGCTACACCTTC	CASSLTRTNYGYTF
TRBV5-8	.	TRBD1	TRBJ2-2	TGTGCCAGCAGCTGGACAGGGAATCCCACCGGGGAGCTGTTTTTT	CASSWTGNPTGELFF
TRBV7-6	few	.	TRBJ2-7	TGTGCCAGCAGCTTATCCGGAGGGCCGAAGGAGCAGTACTTC	CASSLSGGPKEQYF
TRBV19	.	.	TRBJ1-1	TGTGCCAGTACCGATATGGGGGCAGCCCCGAACACTGAAGCTTTCTTT	CASTDMGAAPNTEAFF
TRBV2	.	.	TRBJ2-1	TGTGCCAGCAGAAATCAGGGTAATGAGCAGTTCTTC	CASRNQGNEQFF
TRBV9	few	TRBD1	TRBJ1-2	TGTGCCAGCAGCGTACTCCCCCAGAACAGGGGGCCGGGCTACACCTTC	CASSVLPQNRGPGYTF
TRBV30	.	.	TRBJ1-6	TGTGCCTGGAGGCTACAGGGAATCTGGCCCTCCCTCCACTTT	CAWRLQGIWPSLHF
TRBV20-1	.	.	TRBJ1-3	TGCAGTGCTGCTAGCGGAAACACCATATATTTT	CSAASGNTIYF
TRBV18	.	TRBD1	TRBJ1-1	TGTGCCAGCTCAGTCAGACAGGGGGCGCGCACTGAAGCTTTCTTT	CASSVRQGARTEAFF
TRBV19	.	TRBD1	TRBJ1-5	TGTGCCAGTAGTATTGAGGACAGGGTAAATCAGCCCCAGCATTTT	CASSIEDRVNQPQHF
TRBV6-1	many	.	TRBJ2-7	TGTGCCAGCACTCACCAGGGCGACGAGCAGTACTTC	CASTHQGDEQYF
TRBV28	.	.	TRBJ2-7	TGTGCCAGCAGTTTTAGGCAGGGACAGTACTTC	CASSFRQGQYF
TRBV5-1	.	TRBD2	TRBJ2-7	TGCGCCAGCAGCTTGGGGCAACGGGAGGTTTACGAGCAGTACTTC	CASSLGQREVYEQYF